These 18 T cell receptor beta chains were sequenced from one sample in a study of blood T cell repertoires in COVID-19. Sequencing used immunoSEQ multiplex PCR; TCRdb keeps in-frame clones, though not all of them. Here the sample spans about half a million clones, approximately 85% being singletons. Sequencing was carried out using peripheral blood. The receptors stem from a human donor in a cohort sampled during active COVID-19.

The V call is TRBV19, the J call TRBJ1-1, with TRBD1 matching 9 bases. The CDR3 is 14 residues long. Germline V gene data show CDR1 as LNHDA and CDR2 as SQIVND (reference sequence). The junction had 8 bases not matched to a gene; V was cut back by 8 bases and J by 4 bases. CDR3 protein: CASVSTGGFTEAFF. In DNA form, the CDR3 reads TGTGCCAGTGTCTCAACAGGGGGCTTCACTGAAGCTTTCTTT.

This rearrangement joins TRBV6-5 to TRBJ2-1; possibly TRBD2 for D (6 bases). Germline V lookup: CDR1 MNHEY, CDR2 SVGAGI. The V and J ends lost 6 bases and 7 bases respectively, with 19 bases between them. The CDR3 runs 15 residues. In nucleotides, the CDR3 is TGTGCCAGCAGAGAGGGCGGGGACGGGGGAAATGAGCAGTTCTTC. Protein product: CASREGGDGGNEQFF.

V is TRBV28 and J is TRBJ1-2; 10 nucleotides align to TRBD1. Losses at the gene ends were 4 bases for V and 6 bases for J; bases not matched to a gene: 8. This CDR3 contains 15 residues. The germline gives CDR1 MDHEN, CDR2 SYDVKM. For the CDR3, the DNA is TGTGCCAGCAGTTCCCTAGGGACAGGGGACCATGGCTACACCTTC. This encodes CASSSLGTGDHGYTF.

V usage is TRBV10-1 and J usage is TRBJ2-1, with 13 bases lining up with TRBD2. The germline gives CDR1 WNHNN, CDR2 SYGVQD (reference sequence). V shed 3 bases and J 7 bases; nucleotides not matched to a gene: 3. The CDR3 extends over 15 amino acids. The CDR3 protein is CASSELAGGPNEQFF. DNA for the CDR3: TGCGCCAGCAGTGAACTAGCGGGAGGGCCAAATGAGCAGTTCTTC.

The V gene is TRBV3-1 (or the pseudogene TRBV3-2), the J gene TRBJ2-7; 7 bases match TRBD1. Per the germline V gene, CDR1 is LGHDT and CDR2 is YNNKEL (reference sequence). V was pared by 4 bases and J by 2 bases, with 5 bases of the junction left unmatched. The CDR3 extends over 14 amino acids. The CDR3 region has the DNA TGTGCCAGCAGCCTCCGACAGGGCGCCTACGAGCAGTACTTC. It encodes CASSLRQGAYEQYF.

The rearrangement joins TRBV4-1 to TRBJ2-3, with 13 bases fitting TRBD2. The V and J ends lost 0 bases and 8 bases, in that order; junction bases with no gene match: 8. Germline CDR1 reads MGHRA; CDR2 reads YSYEKL. CDR3 length: 17 residues. CDR3 bases: TGCGCCAGCAGCCAAGATGGGGGGACTAGCGGGACCGGTACGCAGTATTTT. This sequence encodes CASSQDGGTSGTGTQYF.

This clone has a single count. The chain combines TRBV3-1 (or the pseudogene TRBV3-2) with TRBJ2-4; TRBD1 matches at 7 bases. With 1 base clipped from V and 3 bases from J, the junction kept 6 bases outside the gene matches. The CDR3 loop spans 16 amino acids. CDR1 and CDR2 from the germline V gene are LGHDT and YNNKEL (reference sequence). CDR3 region: CASSQGDRDSKNIQYF. CDR3 nucleotide sequence: TGTGCCAGCAGCCAAGGGGATCGGGACAGCAAAAACATTCAGTACTTC.

CDR3 nucleotides: TGTGCCAGCAGCTTGATCTCAGCCTACAATGAGCAGTTCTTC. It translates to CASSLISAYNEQFF. This chain connects TRBV5-6 to TRBJ2-1; D is unresolved. The CDR3 has 14 residues. CDR1 and CDR2 (germline): SGHDT, YYEEEE. The germline V and J ends were trimmed by 1 base and 2 bases, with 7 bases remaining between them.

This chain links TRBV2 with TRBJ2-5; TRBD2 aligns across 9 bases. Germline V gives CDR1 SNHLY, CDR2 FYNNEI. The junction had 11 bases not matched to a gene; V was cut back by 7 bases and J by 5 bases. This CDR3 contains 15 residues. CDR3 sequence (DNA): TGTGCCAGCACTAATGCGGGAGGGCCGAGGGAGACCCAGTACTTC. As protein: CASTNAGGPRETQYF.

The chain links TRBV11-3 to TRBJ1-1; a weak D match, TRBD1 (5 bases). The CDR3 is 14 residues long. Trimming removed 1 base at V and 6 bases at J, with 12 bases between. Germline V gene sequence: CDR1 SGHNT, CDR2 YENEEA. CDR3 protein: CASSLGGREAEAFF. CDR3 coding DNA: TGTGCCAGCAGCTTAGGAGGCAGGGAGGCTGAAGCTTTCTTT. Filled out from reference TRBV11-3 and TRBJ1-1, the complete variable domain reads EAGVVQSPRYKIIEKKQPVAFWCNPISGHNTLYWYLQNLGQGPELLIRYENEEAVDDSQLPKDRFSAERLKGVDSTLKIQPAELGDSAVYLCASSLGGREAEAFFGQGTRLTVV.

This sequence joins TRBV5-1 and TRBJ2-3, with TRBD1 matching 8 bases. CDR1 SGHRS and CDR2 YFSETQ come from the germline V gene. V shed 4 bases and J 3 bases; nucleotides not matched to a gene: 10. This CDR3 has 16 residues. This CDR3 is CASSLPTGVRTDTQYF. CDR3 bases: TGCGCCAGCAGCCTCCCGACAGGGGTAAGAACAGATACGCAGTATTTT.

V gene TRBV9 combines with J gene TRBJ1-3; 11 bases are shared with TRBD1. CDR1 is SGDLS and CDR2 is YYNGEE in the germline V gene. The CDR3 totals 17 residues. V lost 3 bases to trimming and J lost 1 base; unmatched junction nucleotides: 6. Here the CDR3 DNA reads TGTGCCAGCAGCGAATTTGGACAGGGGGCATCTGGAAACACCATATATTTT. This sequence encodes CASSEFGQGASGNTIYF.

This chain joins TRBV28 and TRBJ1-4; D gene ambiguous. This CDR3 has 13 amino acids. Germline V gene data show CDR1 as MDHEN and CDR2 as SYDVKM. V dropped 5 bases and J dropped 4 bases, with 8 bases sitting between them. CDR3 sequence (DNA): TGTGCCAGCAGTGGGAGTATTAATGAAAAACTGTTTTTT. This translates into CASSGSINEKLFF.

The J gene is TRBJ1-2, the V gene TRBV4-3; 10 bases fit TRBD1. The CDR3 length is 14 residues. The V segment lost 6 bases and the J segment 7 bases; nucleotides outside the gene matches: 8. Germline lookup yields CDR1 LGHNA and CDR2 YSLEER. The CDR3 region is CASSSGQGLSGYTF. The CDR3 DNA sequence: TGCGCCAGCAGTTCGGGACAGGGGCTGAGTGGCTACACCTTC.

The rearrangement uses TRBV5-1 and TRBJ2-1; 11 bases agree with TRBD2. The CDR3 length is 17 residues. V shed 2 bases, J shed 4 bases, and the junction held 8 bases outside the gene matches. Germline V CDR1 and CDR2: SGHRS, YFSETQ. The CDR3 sequence: CASSFRVGLADYNEQFF. In DNA, the CDR3 is TGCGCCAGCAGCTTCAGGGTGGGACTAGCGGATTACAATGAGCAGTTCTTC.

The chain links TRBV29-1 to TRBJ1-1; 8 nucleotides agree with TRBD1. CDR1 and CDR2 from the germline V gene are SQVTM and ANQGSEA. The J segment lost 4 bases and the V segment lost 4 bases, leaving 8 bases of the junction unmatched. The CDR3 is 14 residues long. The CDR3 is CSVGTTGVFTEAFF. In DNA form, the CDR3 reads TGCAGCGTTGGAACGACAGGGGTTTTCACTGAAGCTTTCTTT.

In its sample, this clone was seen a few times. The V and J genes are TRBV6-5 and TRBJ2-5; D is perhaps TRBD2 (5 bases). Germline assignment: CDR1 MNHEY and CDR2 SVGAGI. V lost 0 bases and J 2 bases, leaving 10 bases between the germline ends. The CDR3 runs to 15 residues. CDR3 DNA sequence: TGTGCCAGCAGTTACTCGATAGCGAATCAAGAGACCCAGTACTTC. Translating gives CASSYSIANQETQYF.

The chain employs TRBV12-5 and TRBJ1-2; D remains unclear. CDR3 length: 12 residues. Trimming shortened V by 2 bases and J by 7 bases, and 8 bases separated the two germline ends. Germline CDR1 LGHNT, CDR2 FRNRAP. The CDR3 here is CASGLWGGGYTF. CDR3 nucleotides: TGTGCTAGTGGTTTGTGGGGAGGTGGCTACACCTTC.